The T cell receptor beta chain described here comes from a study of tumor and adjacent non-tumor tissue in lung cancer. Whole-study context: Patients comprised eleven to twelve adenocarcinoma, a couple of squamous cell carcinoma and 1 small cell lung cancer. Aged about 30 to 76 years, patients included roughly ten men and roughly 5 women with stage I to III disease.

A modified ARM-PCR protocol with three rounds of nested PCR amplified TCRbeta. Each CDR3 protein is one row after TCRdb ran MiXCR on the multiplex PCR reads. Of approximately 79,000 distinct CDR3 sequences in the sample, 76% were seen once. This clonotype was detected only once. No cell sorting was done before RNA was extracted from the tissue. More than 3 cm separated this lung sample from the edge of the tumor. The V and J ends lost 10 bases and 5 bases respectively, with 17 bases between them. Germline CDR1 and CDR2: MNHEY and SVGAGI. This CDR3 spans 13 amino acids. This sequence originates from a man in his 70s with non-small cell lung cancer. This rearrangement joins TRBV6-5 to TRBJ1-1; D unclear. Sequencing used distant non-tumor lung tissue. CDR3 in amino acids: CATSWTGKTEAFF. As DNA, the CDR3 is TGTGCCACCTCTTGGACTGGGAAAACTGAAGCTTTCTTT.